A selection of T cell receptor beta chains follows, all from one sample in a study of cytomegalovirus exposure and HLA in healthy donors. Only in-frame clones appear in the TCRdb table, and some are missing; sequencing was by immunoSEQ multiplex PCR. The data hold around 150,000 clones, with roughly 72% observed a single time. Sample: PBMCs. These receptors originate from a man aged 35 to 55 in good health and CMV-seropositive. The CDR3 runs from the conserved cysteine through the conserved F or W. The order of the fields is CDR3 protein, J gene, V gene, clone size. Size values are once, few and many counts, or a class for expanded clones, and some rows have none.

cdr3_aa: CASSQEEGRAQPQHF
j_call: TRBJ1-5
v_call: TRBV4-1
clone_size: .

cdr3_aa: CASSLDRLASYNEQFF
j_call: TRBJ2-1
v_call: TRBV5-6
clone_size: .

cdr3_aa: CAISELAGVPNTGELFF
j_call: TRBJ2-2
v_call: TRBV10-3
clone_size: .

cdr3_aa: CASSPPGTSRDTQYF
j_call: TRBJ2-3
v_call: TRBV5-4
clone_size: .

cdr3_aa: CASRALRSSGVVHNEQFF
j_call: TRBJ2-1
v_call: TRBV2
clone_size: few

cdr3_aa: CASSFDLRDGYTF
j_call: TRBJ1-2
v_call: TRBV7-6
clone_size: .

cdr3_aa: CASSLDSSSSYEQYF
j_call: TRBJ2-7
v_call: TRBV5-4
clone_size: .

cdr3_aa: CASSSRDRGNEQFF
j_call: TRBJ2-1
v_call: TRBV7-2
clone_size: .

cdr3_aa: CASSDGQGTGSPLHF
j_call: TRBJ1-6
v_call: TRBV6-4
clone_size: once

cdr3_aa: CASSSGQGAAYEQYF
j_call: TRBJ2-7
v_call: TRBV6-5
clone_size: .

cdr3_aa: CASRSWGSSNSYNEQFF
j_call: TRBJ2-1
v_call: TRBV7-9
clone_size: few

cdr3_aa: CASSFSGGTDTQYF
j_call: TRBJ2-3
v_call: TRBV7-8
clone_size: .

cdr3_aa: CASSPPGKPQHF
j_call: TRBJ1-5
v_call: TRBV27
clone_size: few

cdr3_aa: CASSYRFLNTEAFF
j_call: TRBJ1-1
v_call: TRBV7-8
clone_size: once

cdr3_aa: CASSLIAAGTGANVLTF
j_call: TRBJ2-6
v_call: TRBV7-2
clone_size: .

cdr3_aa: CAWSQGFNEQYF
j_call: TRBJ2-7
v_call: TRBV30
clone_size: .

cdr3_aa: CASSLGPSYEQYF
j_call: TRBJ2-7
v_call: TRBV7-9
clone_size: few

cdr3_aa: CASSFKTGSYEQYF
j_call: TRBJ2-7
v_call: TRBV27
clone_size: .

cdr3_aa: CASSMGQGLEQYF
j_call: TRBJ2-7
v_call: TRBV27
clone_size: .

cdr3_aa: CASSQGVRGGSQYEQYF
j_call: TRBJ2-7
v_call: TRBV4-3
clone_size: few

cdr3_aa: CASSLFRGPGQIYGYTF
j_call: TRBJ1-2
v_call: TRBV19
clone_size: .

cdr3_aa: CASIARGRGEAFF
j_call: TRBJ1-1
v_call: TRBV19
clone_size: .

cdr3_aa: CAISESQPALYGYTF
j_call: TRBJ1-2
v_call: TRBV10-3
clone_size: .

cdr3_aa: CASTLVGDTEAFF
j_call: TRBJ1-1
v_call: TRBV4-2
clone_size: few

cdr3_aa: CTASQGWKPYEQYF
j_call: TRBJ2-7
v_call: TRBV15
clone_size: once

cdr3_aa: CASSLTAQGMNTEAFF
j_call: TRBJ1-1
v_call: TRBV5-1
clone_size: .

cdr3_aa: CASSPRVGDGNQPQHF
j_call: TRBJ1-5
v_call: TRBV27
clone_size: .

cdr3_aa: CASSGTGLAVETQYF
j_call: TRBJ2-5
v_call: TRBV27
clone_size: .

cdr3_aa: CASSGTTGTWNEQFF
j_call: TRBJ2-1
v_call: TRBV5-4
clone_size: .

cdr3_aa: CASREVETQYF
j_call: TRBJ2-5
v_call: TRBV6-5
clone_size: .

cdr3_aa: CASRRRTGTSGNTIYF
j_call: TRBJ1-3
v_call: TRBV6-6
clone_size: .

cdr3_aa: CASSRGGIRYSGELFF
j_call: TRBJ2-2
v_call: TRBV7-3
clone_size: .

cdr3_aa: CATSRGDSSYEQYF
j_call: TRBJ2-7
v_call: TRBV15
clone_size: few

cdr3_aa: CASSQQENTEAFF
j_call: TRBJ1-1
v_call: TRBV18
clone_size: few

cdr3_aa: CASMGQNYEQYF
j_call: TRBJ2-7
v_call: TRBV19
clone_size: .

cdr3_aa: CASSDTRGPAFNQPQHF
j_call: TRBJ1-5
v_call: TRBV5-5
clone_size: .

cdr3_aa: CASSVGAGGLSNTEAFF
j_call: TRBJ1-1
v_call: TRBV9
clone_size: .

cdr3_aa: CASSTRRQGNTGELFF
j_call: TRBJ2-2
v_call: TRBV7-9
clone_size: .

cdr3_aa: CASSLSLSTDTQYF
j_call: TRBJ2-3
v_call: TRBV7-2
clone_size: .

cdr3_aa: CASSSTGGNTGELFF
j_call: TRBJ2-2
v_call: TRBV5-1
clone_size: .